These T cell receptor beta chains were read from a single sample in a study of T and B cells in COVID-19 patients. From the multiplex PCR reads, TCRdb called clonotypes with MiXCR, one entry per CDR3 protein. The sample lists approximately 6,000 distinct CDR3 sequences; 25% to 30% were seen once. The specimen sequenced was blood. These receptors came from a human donor with active COVID-19. The donor label of this sample is uncertain. The CDR3 runs from the conserved cysteine through the conserved F or W. A D gene is named only where the DNA matches it firmly. Rows may omit the clone size; those that give it use once, few, many or a size class.

J gene | clone size | V gene | D gene | CDR3 protein | CDR3 DNA
TRBJ1-3 | few | TRBV11-3 | - | CASSSTFVGGVNTIYF | TGTGCCAGCAGCTCCACGTTCGTAGGAGGGGTGAACACCATATATTTT
TRBJ1-3 | - | TRBV6-1 | TRBD1 | CASRPGQGAGNTIYF | TGTGCCAGCAGACCGGGACAGGGGGCTGGAAACACCATATATTTT
TRBJ2-7 | medium-sized | TRBV5-5 | - | CASTTDGYEQYF | TGTGCCAGCACCACGGACGGTTACGAGCAGTACTTC
TRBJ2-7 | - | TRBV5-1 | - | CASSPDGVGEQYF | TGCGCCAGCAGCCCAGACGGAGTCGGGGAGCAGTACTTC
TRBJ2-7 | few | TRBV6-6 | TRBD1 | CASSYVTGQGREQYF | TGTGCCAGCAGTTACGTGACGGGACAGGGCCGCGAGCAGTACTTC
TRBJ2-7 | once | TRBV30 | - | CAWTSGTGNYEQYF | TGTGCCTGGACTTCCGGGACGGGAAACTACGAGCAGTACTTC
TRBJ2-3 | medium-sized | TRBV5-4 | TRBD2 | CASSSGGASDTQYF | TGTGCCAGCAGCTCCGGGGGGGCTTCAGATACGCAGTATTTT
TRBJ1-1 | - | TRBV6-5 | TRBD1 | CASSRQGRAEAFF | TGTGCCAGCAGTCGACAGGGACGGGCTGAAGCTTTCTTT
TRBJ2-7 | - | TRBV11-2 | TRBD1 | CASSRGQGVREQYF | TGTGCCAGCAGCCGGGGACAGGGTGTGCGCGAGCAGTACTTC
TRBJ2-6 | medium-sized | TRBV5-6 | - | CASSYQQGRSSGANVLTF | TGTGCCAGCAGCTATCAACAAGGTCGGAGCTCTGGGGCCAACGTCCTGACTTTC
TRBJ2-3 | few | TRBV6-4 | - | CASSDGAFDTQYF | TGTGCCAGCAGTGATGGCGCTTTTGATACGCAGTATTTT
TRBJ2-2 | few | TRBV6-5 | TRBD2 | CASRTELAGGTGELFF | TGTGCCAGCAGAACCGAACTAGCGGGAGGGACCGGGGAGCTGTTTTTT
TRBJ1-3 | once | TRBV12-3/TRBV12-4 | - | CASSPRGRGSGNTIYF | TGTGCCAGCAGTCCCAGGGGTAGGGGGTCAGGAAACACCATATATTTT
TRBJ2-2 | - | TRBV6-2/TRBV6-3 | - | CALGGSRTGELFF | TGTGCCTTAGGGGGGTCGAGGACCGGGGAGCTGTTTTTT
TRBJ2-3 | - | TRBV4-3 | TRBD2 | CASSQEFGGTADTQYF | TGTGCCAGCAGCCAAGAGTTCGGGGGGACGGCAGATACGCAGTATTTT
TRBJ1-2 | - | TRBV5-1 | - | CASSLGAGFDYTF | TGCGCCAGCAGCCTGGGGGCAGGGTTTGACTACACCTTC
TRBJ2-2 | - | TRBV2 | - | CASSENSQRNTGELFF | TGTGCCAGCAGTGAAAACAGCCAAAGGAACACCGGGGAGCTGTTTTTT
TRBJ1-1 | - | TRBV5-6 | - | CASSPGRTAMNTEAFF | TGTGCCAGCAGCCCTGGACGGACTGCTATGAACACTGAAGCTTTCTTT
TRBJ1-5 | medium-sized | TRBV18 | - | CASSPFDGGDQPQHF | TGTGCCAGCTCACCATTCGACGGGGGGGATCAGCCCCAGCATTTT
TRBJ1-2 | - | TRBV12-3/TRBV12-4 | - | CASSYTGNGAYGYTF | TGTGCCAGCAGTTATACAGGGAACGGGGCGTATGGCTACACCTTC
TRBJ2-3 | - | TRBV20-1 | TRBD1 | CSARDQGGTDTQYF | TGCAGTGCTAGAGATCAGGGGGGCACAGATACGCAGTATTTT
TRBJ1-1 | few | TRBV18 | - | CASSPQGREAFF | TGTGCCAGCTCACCACAGGGACGGGAAGCTTTCTTT
TRBJ1-5 | - | TRBV5-6 | - | CASSPSGGPAASNQPQHF | TGTGCCAGCAGCCCGAGTGGGGGGCCAGCTGCTAGCAATCAGCCCCAGCATTTT
TRBJ1-5 | medium-sized | TRBV19 | - | CASSPAINQPQHF | TGTGCCAGTAGTCCTGCAATCAATCAGCCCCAGCATTTT
TRBJ2-7 | few | TRBV5-4 | - | CASSLKPNNEQYF | TGTGCCAGCAGCTTGAAGCCAAACAACGAGCAGTACTTC
TRBJ1-1 | - | TRBV11-1 | - | CASSTKQRPFNTEAFF | TGTGCCAGCAGCACGAAACAGAGACCCTTTAACACTGAAGCTTTCTTT
TRBJ1-1 | - | TRBV6-5 | TRBD1 | CASSPETGEGNTEAFF | TGTGCCAGCAGCCCCGAGACAGGGGAGGGGAACACTGAAGCTTTCTTT
TRBJ2-7 | few | TRBV11-1 | TRBD1 | CASSLRDSAVYEQYF | TGTGCCAGCAGCTTACGGGACAGCGCAGTCTACGAGCAGTACTTC
TRBJ2-5 | medium-sized | TRBV6-6 | TRBD2 | CASRRGGEETQYF | TGTGCCAGCAGACGGGGAGGGGAAGAGACCCAGTACTTC
TRBJ2-4 | - | TRBV6-5 | - | CASSLQNIQYF | TGTGCCAGCAGTTTACAAAACATTCAGTACTTC
TRBJ2-5 | medium-sized | TRBV29-1 | - | CSVEERGRGGGGRGTQYF | TGCAGCGTTGAAGAGCGGGGAAGGGGGGGGGGTGGTCGTGGGACCCAGTACTTC
TRBJ1-1 | few | TRBV6-5 | - | CASSWGAGLNTEAFF | TGTGCCAGCAGTTGGGGCGCCGGATTGAACACTGAAGCTTTCTTT
TRBJ2-7 | medium-sized | TRBV6-2/TRBV6-3 | TRBD1 | CASSYRTGFYEQYF | TGTGCCAGCAGTTATAGGACAGGCTTTTACGAGCAGTACTTC
TRBJ1-2 | - | TRBV4-3 | - | CASSQVGSRGYGYTF | TGCGCCAGCAGCCAAGTCGGGTCTCGAGGCTATGGCTACACCTTC
TRBJ1-1 | few | TRBV29-1 | - | CSVVGGGVNTEAFF | TGCAGCGTCGTTGGGGGGGGGGTCAACACTGAAGCTTTCTTT